The 27 T cell receptor beta chains presented below share a single source sample, sequenced in a study of T cells in Graves' hyperthyroidism and ophthalmopathy. RNA transcripts yielded amplified TCR beta CDR3 regions. HTBI primers drove first-round RT-PCR of the TCR CDR3. Via MiXCR, TCRdb re-called the multiplex PCR reads, giving one row per CDR3 protein. This table holds about 92,000 distinct CDR3 sequences, over 50% found once. Material: blood. These receptors all stem from a woman aged 40 to 49 with Graves' hyperthyroidism.

This clonotype was detected ten times or more. This rearrangement joins TRBV20-1 to TRBJ2-5; D may be TRBD2 (6 bases). This CDR3 has 15 residues. Germline V lookup: CDR1 DFQATT, CDR2 SNEGSKA (reference sequence). Deletions cut 3 bases from V and 1 base from J, with 15 bases between. This chain's CDR3 is CSASPVGSGQETQYF. For the CDR3, the DNA is TGCAGTGCTAGTCCAGTCGGTAGCGGCCAAGAGACCCAGTACTTC.

The sample holds many counts of this clonotype. The V and J genes are TRBV2 and TRBJ2-7, with D maybe TRBD1 (5 bases). CDR1 is SNHLY, CDR2 FYNNEI, per germline. The CDR3 covers 15 residues. The ends were cut back, 1 base at V and 0 bases at J, with 10 bases in the middle. CDR3 sequence reads: CASSEGQGVSYEQYF. Written as DNA, the CDR3 is TGTGCCAGCAGTGAAGGTCAAGGGGTCTCCTACGAGCAGTACTTC.

The J gene is TRBJ1-1, the V gene TRBV9; 8 bases map to TRBD1. The CDR3 consists of 20 residues. Per germline, CDR1 SGDLS and CDR2 YYNGEE. The J segment lost 10 bases and the V segment lost 4 bases, leaving 30 bases of the junction unmatched. The CDR3 region has the DNA TGTGCCAGCAGCCAAGACCCCCCCCCCAGGGACAGGAACACCCGATTCGGAGCTTTCTTT. The encoded protein is CASSQDPPPRDRNTRFGAFF. Variable domain in full (rest from reference TRBV9 and TRBJ1-1): DSGVTQTPKHLITATGQRVTLRCSPRSGDLSVYWYQQSLDQGLQFLIQYYNGEERAKGNILERFSAQQFPDLHSELNLSSLELGDSALYFCASSQDPPPRDRNTRFGAFFGQGTRLTVV.

This clonotype occurred many times. The chain links TRBV5-1 to TRBJ2-7; D ambiguous. The CDR3 loop spans 15 amino acids. The germline CDR1 and CDR2 sequences are SGHRS and YFSETQ. The V and J ends lost 1 base and 2 bases respectively, with 13 bases between them. The CDR3 DNA is TGCGCCAGCAGCTTGAACCCCCAGGCCGCCTACGAGCAGTACTTC. It translates to CASSLNPQAAYEQYF.

Regarding this clonotype: An end of the junction differs from the germline gene, which may be a read error. The V and J genes are TRBV7-2 and TRBJ2-3; D possibly corresponds to TRBD2 (5 bases). The V gene's germline CDR1 is SGHTA and CDR2 FQGNSA. There are 14 residues in the CDR3. Here the CDR3 reads CAGSFRGSTDTQYF. The CDR3 bases are TGTGCCGGCAGCTTTCGAGGGAGCACAGATACGCAGTATTTT.

The chain couples TRBV10-3 to TRBJ1-2, with 7 bases matching TRBD1. V was pared by 7 bases and J by 9 bases, with 2 bases of the junction left unmatched. The CDR3 spans 10 residues. CDR1 ENHRY and CDR2 SYGVKD come from the germline V gene. In nucleotides, the CDR3 is TGTGCCATCAAGGGGGCGAGCTACACCTTC. Protein sequence: CAIKGASYTF.

The genes are TRBV12-3 or TRBV12-4 and TRBJ1-3; possibly TRBD1 for D (5 bases). V was pared by 3 bases and J by 8 bases, with 11 bases between. The CDR3 sequence is 13 residues long. The CDR3 DNA sequence: TGTGCCAGCAGTTTCGATCGGGGGTACACCATATATTTT. This codes for CASSFDRGYTIYF.

The table lists this clonotype with many counts. The chain recombines TRBV4-1 with TRBJ2-7, with 7 nucleotides matching TRBD1. This CDR3 spans 13 amino acids. Per germline, CDR1 MGHRA and CDR2 YSYEKL. Germline trimming cut 1 base from V and 6 bases from J; bases unmatched to any gene: 3. The CDR3: CASSQVPGGEQYF. The CDR3 DNA sequence: TGCGCCAGCAGCCAAGTCCCAGGGGGCGAGCAGTACTTC.

This clonotype was observed at least ten times. V and J are TRBV6-6 and TRBJ1-1; D not resolved. This CDR3 is 15 amino acids long. Germline CDR1 is MNHNY and CDR2 is SVGAGI (reference sequence). Trimming removed 7 bases from V and 5 bases from J, with 20 bases in between. DNA of the CDR3: TGTGCCAGCACCTCGGCGAGGTTTCGAAGGACTGAAGCTTTCTTT. Encoded protein: CASTSARFRRTEAFF.

Ten or more counts support this clonotype. A read error may explain this, as a much larger clone is one base away. The chain employs TRBV10-3 and TRBJ1-5; D might be TRBD1 (5 bases). Germline CDR1 and CDR2: ENHRY and SYGVKD. V lost 8 bases and J lost 7, with 15 bases in between. CDR3 length: 13 amino acids. The chain's CDR3 is CAIGAGTGQPQHF. CDR3 bases: TGTGCCATCGGTGCAGGGACGGGACAGCCCCAGCATTTT.

The V and J genes are TRBV20-1 and TRBJ2-7; unclear D gene. Trimming left V 5 bases short and J 6 bases short, with 14 bases between. This CDR3 spans 12 amino acids. Germline V CDR1 and CDR2: DFQATT, SNEGSKA (reference sequence). CDR3 sequence: CSADPSACEQYF. The CDR3, as DNA: TGCAGTGCTGATCCCAGCGCCTGCGAGCAGTACTTC.

In regard to this clonotype: Since the CDR3 does not end with the conserved phenylalanine or tryptophan, this likely comes from a read error. This chain connects TRBV7-2 to TRBJ1-6; perhaps TRBD1 as D (6 bases). The V end was cut by 5 bases, the J end by 8 bases, with 10 bases between. The CDR3 runs 13 residues. CDR1 and CDR2 from the germline V gene are SGHTA and FQGNSA. CDR3 region: CASSKAGDSPLHS. In nucleotides, the CDR3 is TGTGCCAGCAGCAAAGCAGGGGATTCACCCCTCCACTCT.

V gene TRBV7-6 combines with J gene TRBJ1-1; 9 bases agree with TRBD1. The CDR3 has 14 residues. With 3 bases clipped from V and 8 bases from J, the junction kept 7 bases outside the gene matches. Germline assignment: CDR1 SGHVS and CDR2 FNYEAQ. The CDR3 loop is CASSFRTGAVEAFF. DNA of the CDR3: TGTGCCAGCAGCTTTCGGACAGGGGCCGTAGAAGCTTTCTTT.

The chain employs TRBV19 and TRBJ2-3, with D perhaps given as TRBD1 or TRBD2 (5 bases each). Looked up from germline, CDR1 is LNHDA and CDR2 is SQIVND (reference sequence). This CDR3 contains 13 residues. V was pared by 9 bases and J by 2 bases, with 12 bases between. CDR3 residues: CASRDGYTDTQYF. The CDR3 DNA reads TGTGCCAGCAGGGACGGTTACACAGATACGCAGTATTTT.

This clonotype was detected many times. This sequence joins TRBV7-2 and TRBJ1-2; D is ambiguous. The CDR3 is made up of 16 amino acids. V lost 1 base and J lost 6, with 18 bases in between. Germline lookup yields CDR1 SGHTA and CDR2 FQGNSA. The CDR3 spells CASSLDPHYGQDGYTF. Written as DNA, the CDR3 is TGTGCCAGCAGCTTAGATCCCCACTATGGCCAGGATGGCTACACCTTC.

This clonotype was detected many times. The chain recombines TRBV7-2 with TRBJ2-7; D is uncertain. CDR1 and CDR2 (germline): SGHTA, FQGNSA. Trimming stripped 3 bases from V and 1 base from J, with 4 bases between. The CDR3 totals 12 residues. CDR3 sequence: CASSFGSYEQYF. CDR3 nucleotides: TGTGCCAGCAGCTTTGGGTCCTACGAGCAGTACTTC.

In this sample, this clonotype is medium-sized (0.01 to 0.1%). This CDR3 is CSVERLAIETQYF. The CDR3 bases are TGCAGCGTTGAGAGGCTAGCCATAGAGACCCAGTACTTC. The rearrangement joins TRBV29-1 to TRBJ2-5, with D possibly being TRBD2 (5 bases). Germline-derived CDR1 and CDR2 are SQVTM and ANQGSEA. With 3 bases removed from V and 4 bases from J, the gap between germline ends came to 12 bases. CDR3 size: 13 residues.

The chain recombines TRBV6-2 or TRBV6-3 with TRBJ2-3; D is undetermined. Germline CDR1 and CDR2: MNHEY and SVGEGT. Deletions cut 7 bases from V and 1 base from J, with 9 bases between. This CDR3 has 13 residues. DNA for the CDR3: TGTGCCAGCATAACCCCTGGCACAGATACGCAGTATTTT. Protein: CASITPGTDTQYF.

The rearrangement links TRBV15 to TRBJ1-2; TRBD1 is a possible D gene (6 bases). V lost 3 bases, J lost 4 bases, and 12 bases lay in between. The CDR3 consists of 14 residues. From germline, CDR1 is LNHNV and CDR2 YYDKDF (reference sequence). The CDR3 DNA reads as TGTGCCACCAGCAGCTTAGGGGGGAGCTATGGCTACACCTTC. Its translation is CATSSLGGSYGYTF.

On this clonotype itself: The junction does not match germline at one end; this may be a read error. This chain uses TRBV12-3 or TRBV12-4 with TRBJ1-4; D gene unclear. The CDR3 length is 13 residues. This CDR3 is CASSLAGNEKLSF. In nucleotides, the CDR3 is TGTGCCAGCAGTTTAGCAGGGAATGAAAAGCTGTCTTTT.

This clonotype was observed once. The chain employs TRBV7-9 and TRBJ2-7; the D call may be TRBD1 or TRBD2 (5 bases each). With 2 bases removed from V and 9 bases from J, the gap between germline ends came to 8 bases. The CDR3 is made up of 11 amino acids. Germline V lookup: CDR1 SEHNR, CDR2 FQNEAQ (reference sequence). For the CDR3, the DNA is TGTGCCAGCAGCTTACGGGGCGGGCAGTACTTC. Protein product: CASSLRGGQYF. The full variable domain, in which reference TRBV7-9 and TRBJ2-7 provide the parts outside the CDR3, is DTGVSQNPRHKITKRGQNVTFRCDPISEHNRLYWYRQTLGQGPEFLTYFQNEAQLEKSRLLSDRFSAERPKGSFSTLEIQRTEQGDSAMYLCASSLRGGQYFGPGTRLTVT.

In regard to this clonotype: An end of the junction differs from the germline gene, which may be a read error. This CDR3 is CASGFTSSGRGGGYTF. In nucleotides, the CDR3 is TGTGCCAGCGGCTTTACTAGTTCCGGGAGAGGTGGAGGCTACACCTTC. The rearrangement links TRBV7-9 to TRBJ1-2; D not certain. CDR3 length: 16 amino acids. The germline V gene encodes CDR1 SEHNR and CDR2 FQNEAQ (reference sequence).

This rearrangement joins TRBV15 to TRBJ2-7, with 7 bases identical to TRBD1. CDR3 length equals 15 residues. Trimming removed 2 bases from V and 3 bases from J; junction bases left unmatched: 7. Germline assignment: CDR1 LNHNV and CDR2 YYDKDF (reference sequence). CDR3 bases: TGTGCCACCAGCAGACGACAGGGCGTGGGCTACGAGCAGTACTTC. Its translation: CATSRRQGVGYEQYF.

The genes are TRBV5-1 and TRBJ1-2, with TRBD1 matching 9 bases. The V gene's germline CDR1 is SGHRS and CDR2 YFSETQ. V lost 4 bases to trimming and J lost 5 bases; unmatched junction nucleotides: 3. CDR3 length: 13 residues. CDR3 nucleotide sequence: TGCGCCAGCAGCCCCGGGACAGGGTATGGCTACACCTTC. Translation: CASSPGTGYGYTF.

The chain links TRBV5-1 to TRBJ1-3; 7 nucleotides match TRBD1. CDR3 length: 15 amino acids. Trimming cost V 3 bases and J 0 bases; bases outside gene matches: 3. Germline V lookup: CDR1 SGHRS, CDR2 YFSETQ. CDR3 loop: CASSSTGPSGNTIYF. Here the CDR3 DNA reads TGCGCCAGCAGCTCGACAGGGCCCTCTGGAAACACCATATATTTT.

Ten or more counts support this clonotype. This chain joins TRBV20-1 and TRBJ2-7; D not resolved. This CDR3 is 14 amino acids long. Germline values: CDR1 DFQATT, CDR2 SNEGSKA (reference sequence). Trimming removed 4 bases at V and 3 bases at J, with 16 bases between. CDR3 in amino acids: CSATGPRVLYEQYF. In DNA, the CDR3 is TGCAGTGCTACTGGGCCCCGGGTTCTCTACGAGCAGTACTTC.

The chain recombines TRBV10-3 with TRBJ2-7; maybe TRBD1 (5 bases). This CDR3 spans 13 amino acids. Trimming cost V 8 bases and J 3 bases, with 14 bases left between them. Germline lookup yields CDR1 ENHRY and CDR2 SYGVKD. CDR3 protein: CAIGQATDYEQYF. CDR3 bases: TGTGCCATCGGGCAAGCGACAGACTACGAGCAGTACTTC.